What follows is one T cell receptor (beta chain) and its context. Antigen specificity is unknown. The data were taken from a study of shared clonotypes between healthy human individuals. General study findings and limits: The sole specimen, blood, was sampled, and tissue repertoires likely differ. Clonotype sharing among donors was expected to depend on sequencing depth.

The protocol was immunoSEQ multiplex PCR, while the TCRdb copy is restricted to in-frame clones and leaves out a portion. The sample has about 520,000 clones, about 78% seen once. The V gene's germline CDR1 is SGHRS and CDR2 YFSETQ. V dropped 0 bases and J dropped 4; count of bases not matched to a gene: 3. This CDR3 has 14 residues. Sequencing used PBMCs. This sequence was found in a woman in her thirties or forties in good health. Some clones in this sample may be carry-over from other donors' samples. The chain links TRBV5-1 to TRBJ1-1; 7 positions match TRBD1. CDR3 in DNA: TGCGCCAGCAGCTTGGAAACAGGGGTCACTGAAGCTTTCTTT. This codes for CASSLETGVTEAFF.